One and the same sample provided the 23 T cell receptor beta chains below, sequenced in a study of blood T cell repertoires in COVID-19. Clones were read by immunoSEQ multiplex PCR, and TCRdb kept only the in-frame ones, dropping some. In the table there are around 370,000 clones, around 89% of which are singletons. Sequencing used PBMCs or T cells enriched from blood (not recorded which). The source is a woman under 30 who had recovered from COVID-19.

This rearrangement joins TRBV25-1 to TRBJ1-4, with a possible D match to TRBD1 (5 bases). Germline CDR1 and CDR2: MGHDK and SYGVNS. CDR3 size: 15 residues. V was shortened by 0 bases and J by 6 bases, with 11 bases between the two germline ends. Here the CDR3 reads CASSEYYGGDEKLFF. The CDR3 DNA follows: TGTGCCAGCAGTGAATATTACGGGGGGGATGAAAAACTGTTTTTT.

The rearrangement joins TRBV6-6 to TRBJ1-3; 10 bases align to TRBD1. After removal of 6 bases from V and 7 bases from J, the junction contained 3 bases not matched to a gene. The germline CDR1 and CDR2 sequences are MNHNY and SVGAGI (reference sequence). The CDR3 contains 13 residues. In DNA form, the CDR3 reads TGTGCCAGCAGCCGGGGACAGGGGAACACCATATATTTT. Its translation: CASSRGQGNTIYF.

V and J are TRBV7-9 and TRBJ1-2, with 9 bases that match TRBD1. Germline-derived CDR1 and CDR2 are SEHNR and FQNEAQ (reference sequence). The CDR3 loop spans 18 amino acids. J lost 4 bases, V lost 5 bases, and 17 bases had no gene match. CDR3 coding DNA: TGTGCCAGCAGCCCGGTCCCGGGACAGGGTCGCTGGCCCTATGGCTACACCTTC. Protein: CASSPVPGQGRWPYGYTF. Combining the CDR3 with reference TRBV7-9 and TRBJ1-2 gives the whole variable domain DTGVSQNPRHKITKRGQNVTFRCDPISEHNRLYWYRQTLGQGPEFLTYFQNEAQLEKSRLLSDRFSAERPKGSFSTLEIQRTEQGDSAMYLCASSPVPGQGRWPYGYTFGSGTRLTVV.

The CDR3 sequence is CASTPGQNIGNTIYF. The CDR3 coding sequence is TGTGCCAGCACCCCGGGACAGAACATAGGAAACACCATATATTTT. The chain links TRBV28 to TRBJ1-3; 7 nucleotides line up with TRBD1. Trimming removed 7 bases from V and 4 bases from J; junction bases left unmatched: 10. The CDR3 loop spans 15 amino acids. Looked up from germline, CDR1 is MDHEN and CDR2 is SYDVKM.

The chain has TRBV14 and TRBJ2-7; 8 bases match TRBD1. This CDR3 region has 15 residues. V shed 1 base, J shed 7 bases, and the junction held 9 bases outside the gene matches. Per germline, CDR1 SGHDN and CDR2 FVKESK. The CDR3 DNA follows: TGTGCCAGCAGCCAAGCGGGCAGGGGGCCATGGGAGCAGTACTTC. Protein product: CASSQAGRGPWEQYF.

The CDR3 bases are TGTGCCAGCAGTCGGACAGGGCCGAGCTCTGGAAACACCATATATTTT. It yields the protein CASSRTGPSSGNTIYF. The rearrangement links TRBV6-2 or TRBV6-3 to TRBJ1-3; 8 nucleotides agree with TRBD1. The germline gives CDR1 MNHEY, CDR2 SVGEGT. CDR3 length: 16 residues. The V gene end was trimmed by 5 bases and the J gene end by 0 bases; junction bases not matched to a gene: 6.

V is TRBV28 and J is TRBJ1-1; D perhaps matches TRBD1 (5 bases). There are 14 residues in the CDR3. The germline V and J ends were trimmed by 2 bases and 11 bases, with 18 bases remaining between them. CDR1 is MDHEN and CDR2 is SYDVKM in the germline V gene. The CDR3 DNA reads TGTGCCAGCAGTTTAGGCAGGGTGGATCTTGAGGCTTTCTTT. Amino acids: CASSLGRVDLEAFF.

The rearrangement links TRBV6-5 to TRBJ1-2; 10 bases line up with TRBD1. The trim removed 6 bases at V and 8 bases at J, leaving 6 bases unmatched. The length of the CDR3 is 13 residues. Per germline, CDR1 MNHEY and CDR2 SVGAGI. The chain's CDR3 is CASRSTGGGGYTF. DNA of the CDR3: TGTGCCAGCAGGTCGACAGGGGGCGGAGGCTACACCTTC.

V usage is TRBV6-5 and J usage is TRBJ1-5; D call uncertain. The CDR3 extends over 14 amino acids. With 6 bases removed from V and 3 bases from J, the gap between germline ends came to 12 bases. The germline CDR1 and CDR2 sequences are MNHEY and SVGAGI. The CDR3 region is CASSYRTLNQPQHF. In DNA form, the CDR3 reads TGTGCCAGCAGCTATCGCACGCTCAATCAGCCCCAGCATTTT.

V usage is TRBV28 and J usage is TRBJ2-1; tentative D call: TRBD2 (6 bases). CDR1 MDHEN and CDR2 SYDVKM come from the germline V gene. The CDR3 is 12 amino acids. V gave up 6 bases and J gave up 8 bases, with 11 bases separating them. The CDR3 DNA sequence: TGTGCCAGCAGCCGACGGGGGTATGAGCAGTTCTTC. Encoded protein: CASSRRGYEQFF.

The V and J genes are TRBV5-6 and TRBJ2-5; possibly TRBD1 for D (5 bases). V lost 2 bases and J lost 4, with 15 bases in between. Per germline, CDR1 SGHDT and CDR2 YYEEEE. The CDR3 totals 15 residues. CDR3 sequence (DNA): TGTGCCAGCAGCTTCCAGGGTGCTTCGGGAGAGACCCAGTACTTC. As protein: CASSFQGASGETQYF.

The J gene is TRBJ2-7, the V gene TRBV4-1; TRBD1 aligns across 10 bases. The CDR3 is made up of 18 amino acids. The germline gives CDR1 MGHRA, CDR2 YSYEKL. Trimming cost V 3 bases and J 5 bases; bases outside gene matches: 16. The CDR3, as DNA: TGCGCCAGCAGCCAGGTGTGGGCCTCCGGGACAGGGGCCGACGAGCAGTACTTC. This sequence encodes CASSQVWASGTGADEQYF.

This chain joins TRBV12-3 or TRBV12-4 and TRBJ2-5, with D possibly matching TRBD2 (5 bases). This CDR3 has 13 amino acids. V shed 5 bases and J shed 3 bases, with 10 bases lying between them. The CDR3: CASSETGEETQYF. The CDR3 region has the DNA TGTGCCAGCAGTGAGACCGGGGAAGAGACCCAGTACTTC.

The chain has TRBV7-4 and TRBJ2-7, with D possibly being TRBD1 (7 bases). V was pared by 1 base and J by 0 bases, with 28 bases between. Germline V CDR1 and CDR2: SGHVT, SQSDAQ. The CDR3 extends over 21 amino acids. This CDR3 reads CASSLGGRDSGYLKPSYEQYF. CDR3 DNA: TGTGCCAGCAGCTTAGGGGGGCGGGACAGTGGTTACCTTAAGCCCTCCTACGAGCAGTACTTC.

The genes are TRBV6-1 and TRBJ2-5, with 8 bases aligning to TRBD2. The junction had 3 bases not matched to a gene; V was cut back by 2 bases and J by 7 bases. The CDR3 is 13 amino acids. From germline, CDR1 is MNHNS and CDR2 SASEGT. The CDR3 DNA reads TGTGCCAGCAGTGAAAAAAGCGGGGGGACCCAGTACTTC. It codes for CASSEKSGGTQYF.

The rearrangement joins TRBV20-1 to TRBJ1-5, with D unresolved. The germline V and J ends were trimmed by 5 bases and 3 bases, with 2 bases remaining between them. The CDR3 is 10 amino acids. Germline V gene sequence: CDR1 DFQATT, CDR2 SNEGSKA (reference sequence). CDR3 in amino acids: CSAHNQPQHF. The CDR3 nucleotides read TGCAGTGCTCACAATCAGCCCCAGCATTTT.

The rearrangement links TRBV7-2 to TRBJ1-5, with a weak D call TRBD1 (6 bases). Germline loops: CDR1 SGHTA, CDR2 FQGNSA. The V gene lost 2 bases and the J gene lost 4 bases, with 12 bases spanning the gap. The CDR3 length is 15 residues. CDR3 DNA: TGTGCCAGCAGCTTAACAGGGCTCGGAAATCAGCCCCAGCATTTT. It specifies CASSLTGLGNQPQHF.

This clone appeared once. V and J are TRBV9 and TRBJ2-7; tentative D call: TRBD1 (5 bases). CDR1 and CDR2 from the germline V gene are SGDLS and YYNGEE. V lost 4 bases, J lost 2 bases, and 13 bases lay in between. This CDR3 spans 14 amino acids. The CDR3 is CASSPKGSTYEQYF. In DNA form, the CDR3 reads TGTGCCAGCAGCCCAAAGGGGTCCACCTACGAGCAGTACTTC.

The rearrangement links TRBV6-5 to TRBJ1-2; D perhaps matches TRBD1 (5 bases). The CDR3 length is 11 residues. Trimming left V 10 bases short and J 7 bases short, with 13 bases between. Germline CDR1 and CDR2: MNHEY and SVGAGI. The CDR3 sequence: CAIVGGGGYTF. DNA for the CDR3: TGTGCCATAGTCGGGGGGGGTGGCTACACCTTC.

The V and J genes are TRBV2 and TRBJ2-1; 11 bases are a match to TRBD2. Germline CDR1 SNHLY, CDR2 FYNNEI. The CDR3 spans 16 residues. J gave up 7 bases and V 7 bases, and 12 bases lay outside the gene matches. The CDR3 loop reads CASNPSLAGGPNEQFF. The CDR3 region has the DNA TGTGCCAGCAACCCCTCCCTAGCGGGGGGCCCTAATGAGCAGTTCTTC. Based on the CDR3 plus reference TRBV2 and TRBJ2-1, the full variable domain is EPEVTQTPSHQVTQMGQEVILRCVPISNHLYFYWYRQILGQKVEFLVSFYNNEISEKSEIFDDQFSVERPDGSNFTLKIRSTKLEDSAMYFCASNPSLAGGPNEQFFGPGTRLTVL.

The V gene is TRBV24-1, the J gene TRBJ2-1; no reliable D call. CDR3 size: 14 residues. The germline V gene has CDR1 KGHDR and CDR2 SFDVKD. Trimming removed 3 bases at V and 8 bases at J, with 13 bases between. In nucleotides, the CDR3 is TGTGCCACCAGTGATCCCGCCCTGAGCCATGAGCAGTTCTTC. Its protein is CATSDPALSHEQFF.

The chain has TRBV6-5 and TRBJ1-5; 10 bases are a match to TRBD1. Per the germline V gene, CDR1 is MNHEY and CDR2 is SVGAGI. V trimming: 6 bases; J trimming: 6 bases; junction bases outside the gene matches: 5. CDR3 size: 14 residues. CDR3 in DNA: TGTGCCAGCAGAGGGACAGGGGTTTTTCAGCCCCAGCATTTT. Translated, it gives CASRGTGVFQPQHF.

V and J are TRBV5-1 and TRBJ2-4; 7 bases are a match to TRBD1. The CDR3 loop spans 13 amino acids. Germline V gene sequence: CDR1 SGHRS, CDR2 YFSETQ. V lost 0 bases, J lost 13 bases, and 7 bases stayed unmatched. CDR3 loop: CASSLGTGRLQYF. CDR3 nucleotides: TGCGCCAGCAGCTTGGGGACAGGCCGTTTACAGTACTTC.